Presented here are 21 T cell receptor beta chains from one specimen sequenced in a study of CD8+ T cells in alopecia areata. Extraction of RNA preceded its reverse transcription into cDNA, which served as the sequencing template. The method was immunoSEQ multiplex PCR; TCRdb's version includes in-frame clones alone and lacks a portion of them. The sample is made up of under 2,000 clones, none counted only once. Sequencing used lesional skin. Receptors originate from a C3H/HeJ mouse with alopecia areata. This strain has MHC haplotype H2-k.

This clone was observed a few times. Here the gene names and germline are mouse. The part of the CDR3 DNA that was read is TGCACCTGCAGTACCAGGGGGCTAGACACCGGG. Residues: CTCSTRGLDTG. The CDR3 in its entirety is CTCSTRGLDTGQLYF. This chain connects TRBV1 to TRBJ2-2, with 8 bases lining up with TRBD1. The sequence runs out 4 residues before the end of the CDR3; the remainder is reconstructed from the germline J gene. The J segment lost 3 bases and the V segment lost 5 bases, leaving 5 bases of the junction unmatched. The CDR3 is made up of 15 amino acids. Germline-derived CDR1 and CDR2 are NSQYPW and LRSPGD (reference sequence).

This clone came up a few times. Gene names are mouse gene names. Read data end 4 residues before the CDR3 end; the end is taken from the germline J gene. The chain couples TRBV29 to TRBJ2-1, with 7 positions matching TRBD1. CDR1 is MSHET, CDR2 SYDVDS, per germline. The CDR3 consists of 15 residues. The part of the CDR3 DNA that was read is TGTGCCAGCGGTGAAATCAGGGGGAGAGGTGCT. Translated, it gives CASGEIRGRGA. In full, the CDR3 is CASGEIRGRGAEQFF. The entire variable domain, with the rest obtained from reference TRBV29 and TRBJ2-1, is as follows: DMKVTQMPRYLIKRMGENVLLECGQDMSHETMYWYRQDPGLGLQLIYISYDVDSNSEGDIPKGYRVSRKKREHFSLILDSAKTNQTSVYFCASGEIRGRGAEQFFGPGTRLTVL.

This clone was seen ten or more times. Mouse germline and gene names are used. The read halts 4 residues ahead of the CDR3 end, with the missing end drawn from the germline J gene. The chain is built from TRBV13-1 and TRBJ2-4; D is perhaps TRBD2 (6 bases). This CDR3 is 16 amino acids long. Looked up from germline, CDR1 is NSHNY and CDR2 is SYGAGN. The ends were cut back, 0 bases at V and 0 bases at J, with 11 bases in the middle. The CDR3 DNA, read in part, is TGTGCCAGCAGTGATGCTCGCTGGGGTAGTCAAAAC. Its protein is CASSDARWGSQN. The entire CDR3 is CASSDARWGSQNTLYF.

This clone ranks as hyperexpanded. Germline and genes: mouse. The CDR3 end falls 4 residues outside the read, so it is completed with the germline J gene. The sample contains more than one DNA sequence encoding this CDR3. The chain has TRBV13-1 and TRBJ1-2; 8 bases fit TRBD1. Trimming cost V 3 bases and J 2 bases; bases outside gene matches: 0. The CDR3 contains 13 residues. Germline CDR1 NSHNY, CDR2 SYGAGN. The CDR3 here is CASSGTGNSDYTF. CDR3 bases read: TGTGCCAGCAGTGGGACAGGGAACTCC.

This clone was seen many times. The gene symbols are mouse symbols. The CDR3 extends 4 residues past the end of the read, so its final part is completed from the germline J gene. The chain links TRBV17 to TRBJ2-2; 11 nucleotides match TRBD2. J was trimmed by 3 bases and V by 7 bases; bases with no gene match: 1. This CDR3 region has 14 residues. Germline CDR1 reads MNHDT; CDR2 reads YYDKIL. The CDR3: CASKDWGDTGQLYF. CDR3 DNA, as far as it was read: TGTGCTAGCAAGGACTGGGGGGACACCGGG.

This clone turned up a few times. Since a much larger clone is just one base distant, this may be a read error. Mouse names are used for the genes. The read comes to an end 4 residues before the CDR3 does, leaving the germline J gene to fill in the end. The chain recombines TRBV31 with TRBJ2-5, with 7 bases fitting TRBD2. This CDR3 spans 14 amino acids. Germline CDR1 and CDR2: GKSSPN and SITVG. The CDR3 loop is CAWGLPGGQDTQYF. CDR3 DNA, as far as it was read: TGTGCCTGGGGTCTGCCGGGGGGGCAAGAC.

The table lists this clone with many counts. With only one base between it and a far larger clone, this is likely a read error. Germline and genes: mouse. Coverage ceases 4 residues before the CDR3 finishes, and the germline J gene fills in the end. The chain links TRBV19 to TRBJ2-4, with TRBD2 matching over 8 bases. Germline loops: CDR1 FNHDT, CDR2 SITEND (reference sequence). V gave up 1 base and J gave up 0 bases; unmatched junction bases: 4. There are 16 residues in the CDR3. CDR3 DNA, as far as it was read: TGTGCCAGCAGTATATACTGGGGGCGTAGTCAAAAC. Encoded protein: CASSIYWGRSQN. The whole CDR3 reads CASSIYWGRSQNTLYF.

This clone was picked up many times. The genes and germline here are from mouse. The CDR3 here is CASSTTGGYAEQFF. The CDR3 bases that were read are TGTGCCAGCAGTACTACTGGGGGCTATGCT. The V and J genes are TRBV19 and TRBJ2-1; 8 bases are a match to TRBD2. The read ends 4 residues before the CDR3 terminus; that terminus is restored from the germline J gene. The CDR3 extends over 14 amino acids. From germline, CDR1 is FNHDT and CDR2 SITEND (reference sequence). Trimming removed 3 bases from V and 3 bases from J; junction bases left unmatched: 2.

This clone was picked up many times. A mismatch at residue 13 separates the TCRdb protein from the translated DNA, so the protein presented here was translated from the DNA. Gene names and germline match the mouse. The read is 3 residues too short to cover the CDR3 end, so that end is filled in from the germline J gene. This chain joins TRBV1 and TRBJ1-3; D is uncertain. V was pared by 0 bases and J by 0 bases, with 9 bases between. From germline, CDR1 is NSQYPW and CDR2 LRSPGD (reference sequence). There are 16 residues in the CDR3. The CDR3 here is CTCSADLAYSGNTLYF. Incomplete CDR3 DNA: TGCACCTGCAGTGCAGATCTGGCTTATTCTGGAAATACG.

At least ten counts were recorded for this clone. The listed genes are named as in mouse. The CDR3 extends 4 residues past the end of the read, so its final part is completed from the germline J gene. The V call is TRBV13-3, the J call TRBJ2-7; 11 nucleotides agree with TRBD1. The CDR3 totals 14 residues. Trimming cost V 3 bases and J 3 bases; bases outside gene matches: 2. The germline V gene encodes CDR1 NNHDY and CDR2 SYVADS. CDR3 amino acids: CASSADRGLYEQYF. Incomplete CDR3 DNA: TGTGCCAGCAGTGCGGACAGGGGGCTCTAT.

There are many counts of this clone. Gene names denote mouse genes. The read is 4 residues too short to cover the CDR3 end, so that end is filled in from the germline J gene. This chain connects TRBV1 to TRBJ2-3; tentatively, D is TRBD1 (5 bases). CDR1 is NSQYPW, CDR2 LRSPGD, per germline (reference sequence). The CDR3 extends over 14 amino acids. V was trimmed by 1 base and J by 4 bases, leaving 9 bases between them. The CDR3 loop reads CTCSAGHRTETLYF. The CDR3 DNA, read in part, is TGCACCTGCAGTGCAGGGCACAGGACAGAA.

This clone was seen repeatedly, ten times or more. Mouse germline and gene names are used. The read comes to an end 4 residues before the CDR3 does, leaving the germline J gene to fill in the end. The chain couples TRBV29 to TRBJ1-2; D is possibly TRBD1 (6 bases). Trimming removed 7 bases from V and 0 bases from J, with 12 bases in between. In germline, CDR1 is MSHET, CDR2 SYDVDS. The CDR3 covers 14 residues. CDR3 region: CASTPGQANSDYTF. The sequenced part of the CDR3 DNA is TGTGCTAGCACTCCGGGACAAGCAAACTCC.

This clone was counted ten times or more. Any gene name here is a mouse gene name. Incomplete CDR3 DNA: TGTGCCAGCGTCCTGGGGGGGCGGAATGCAGAA. Its translation is CASVLGGRNAE. The whole CDR3 reads CASVLGGRNAETLYF. The chain couples TRBV13-2 to TRBJ2-3; 10 bases match TRBD2. The read gets to within 4 residues of the CDR3 end, and the germline J gene fills in the rest. The CDR3 runs to 15 residues. Germline assignment: CDR1 NNHNN and CDR2 SYGAGS (reference sequence). The junction had 6 bases not matched to a gene; V was cut back by 6 bases and J by 2 bases.

This clone was seen repeatedly, ten times or more. The genes and germline here are from mouse. The read gets to within 4 residues of the CDR3 end, and the germline J gene fills in the rest. The chain recombines TRBV19 with TRBJ2-4; 7 nucleotides agree with TRBD1. The CDR3 totals 14 residues. CDR1 and CDR2 (germline): FNHDT, SITEND (reference sequence). Unmatched junction bases numbered 3, after V lost 4 bases and J lost 1 base. The CDR3 bases that were read are TGTGCCAGCAGTCCCGGACAGGGTCAAAAC. Protein sequence: CASSPGQGQN. The complete CDR3 sequence is CASSPGQGQNTLYF.

This clone showed up many times. Genes and germline are mouse. Read coverage stops 4 residues before the CDR3 terminus; the germline J gene supplies the remainder. This chain links TRBV13-3 with TRBJ2-4; 11 bases match TRBD2. CDR3 size: 17 residues. V lost 2 bases and J lost 0; bases outside the gene matches: 5. Germline loops: CDR1 NNHDY, CDR2 SYVADS. The CDR3: CASSEGDWGRSQNTLYF. The CDR3 bases that were read are TGTGCCAGCAGTGAGGGGGACTGGGGGCGTAGTCAAAAC.

This clone was counted at least ten times. Mouse germline and gene names are used. The CDR3 end lies 4 residues beyond the end of the read and is filled in from the germline J gene. This rearrangement joins TRBV13-3 to TRBJ1-1, with a weak D call TRBD1 (5 bases). Germline V gene sequence: CDR1 NNHDY, CDR2 SYVADS. The CDR3 sequence is 12 residues long. CDR3: CASSARGGEVFF. CDR3 DNA (partial): TGTGCCAGCAGCGCCCGGGGGGGA.

This clone was recorded many times. Gene names refer to mouse genes. The read terminates 4 residues ahead of where the CDR3 ends, so the germline J gene completes it. V is TRBV13-3 and J is TRBJ2-7; a possible D gene is TRBD1 (6 bases). The V gene's germline CDR1 is NNHDY and CDR2 SYVADS. The CDR3 totals 14 residues. Trimming shortened V by 4 bases and J by 0 bases, and 11 bases separated the two germline ends. CDR3 DNA (partial): TGTGCCAGCAGTATCTTACAGGGCTCCTAT. It specifies CASSILQGSY. The entire CDR3 protein reads CASSILQGSYEQYF.

This clone was observed a handful of times. Gene names refer to mouse genes. The CDR3 is cut off 4 residues early in the read; its end comes from the germline J gene. The rearrangement joins TRBV12-1 to TRBJ2-5, with TRBD2 matching 8 bases. The junction had 4 bases not matched to a gene; V was cut back by 2 bases and J by 1 base. The CDR3 sequence is 15 residues long. The germline CDR1 and CDR2 sequences are SGHSN and HYEKVE. The CDR3 bases that were read are TGTGCCAGCTCTCCAGGACTGGGAGACCAAGAC. It encodes CASSPGLGDQD. The CDR3 in full is CASSPGLGDQDTQYF. Full variable domain (missing parts from reference TRBV12-1 and TRBJ2-5): DSGVVQSPRHIIKEKGGRSVLTCIPISGHSNVVWYQQTLGKELKFLIQHYEKVERDKGFLPSRFSVQQFDDYHSEMNMSALELEDSAMYFCASSPGLGDQDTQYFGPGTRLLVL.

This clone was seen ten or more times. At residue 16, the TCRdb amino acid sequence and the translated nucleotide sequence differ, so the protein here is the DNA translation. The genes are named according to mouse. The sequenced fragment ends 3 residues before the CDR3 boundary, so the rest is inferred from the germline J gene. In the same sample, other DNA sequences code for this CDR3. J is TRBJ1-3 and V is TRBV13-1; 9 bases agree with TRBD1. Looked up from germline, CDR1 is NSHNY and CDR2 is SYGAGN. The CDR3 is 19 amino acids. The part of the CDR3 DNA that was read is TGTGCCAGAAGTGAGGGTCACAGGGGGCGTAGGGATTCTGGAAATACG. Translated, it gives CARSEGHRGRRDSGNT. The entire CDR3 reads CARSEGHRGRRDSGNTLYF.

This clone was picked up a small number of times. Given a far larger clone just one base away, this is likely a sequencing read error. Germline and genes: mouse. The CDR3 goes on 4 residues after the read ends, and that part is filled in from the germline J gene. The chain uses TRBV19 and TRBJ2-5; weak D call: TRBD1 (6 bases). The CDR3 totals 11 residues. CDR1 and CDR2 (germline): FNHDT, SITEND (reference sequence). Here the CDR3 reads CASRTGDTQYF. CDR3 DNA, as far as it was read: TGTGCCAGCCGTACAGGGGAC.

This clone turned up a few times. Gene names are mouse gene names. Read coverage stops 4 residues before the CDR3 terminus; the germline J gene supplies the remainder. The chain links TRBV19 to TRBJ2-1, with 8 nucleotides matching TRBD2. The V gene's germline CDR1 is FNHDT and CDR2 SITEND (reference sequence). This CDR3 region has 14 residues. The sequenced part of the CDR3 DNA is TGTGCCAGCAGTATTCCGGGGGGGCGGGCT. Its translation: CASSIPGGRA. The whole CDR3 protein reads CASSIPGGRAEQFF.